The 6 T cell receptor beta chains reported below all come from one sample, sequenced in a study of CD8 T cells in Susac syndrome. RNA was extracted with the RNeasy kit, and a quantity of roughly 0.5 to 1 ug was reverse transcribed using random hexamers. A single record per CDR3 protein comes from TCRdb applying MiXCR to the immunoSEQ multiplex PCR reads. The sample contains under 200,000 distinct CDR3 sequences, approximately 90% of which appear only once. What was sequenced was CD4+ T cells from PBMCs. These receptors were obtained from a human donor in good health.

The chain couples TRBV20-1 to TRBJ2-7; possible D gene TRBD1, 5 bases. The CDR3 sequence is 12 residues long. The germline gives CDR1 DFQATT, CDR2 SNEGSKA (reference sequence). V shed 1 base and J shed 3 bases, with 7 bases lying between them. The CDR3 reads CSARVRDYEQYF. In nucleotides, the CDR3 is TGCAGTGCTAGAGTCAGGGACTACGAGCAGTACTTC.

The sample holds one count of this clonotype. The CDR3 loop is CSASGGGETQYF. In nucleotides, the CDR3 is TGCAGTGCTAGCGGGGGAGGCGAGACCCAGTACTTC. The chain uses TRBV20-1 and TRBJ2-5; the D gene is possibly TRBD2 (6 bases). This CDR3 contains 12 residues. In germline, CDR1 is DFQATT, CDR2 SNEGSKA (reference sequence). V was cut by 3 bases and J by 5 bases, with 10 bases left in between.

CDR3 protein: CASSEGGLNTEAFF. The CDR3 bases are TGTGCCAGCAGTGAAGGAGGGTTGAACACTGAAGCTTTCTTT. The chain uses TRBV6-1 and TRBJ1-1, with D hard to call. Looked up from germline, CDR1 is MNHNS and CDR2 is SASEGT. This CDR3 contains 14 residues. The ends were cut back, 1 base at V and 0 bases at J, with 6 bases in the middle.

This clonotype is a singleton in its sample. The chain recombines TRBV21-1 with TRBJ1-2; the D segment call TRBD1 is taken from the table without a DNA check. TRBV21-1 is classified as a pseudogene. The CDR3 spans 14 residues. The CDR3 here is CANPGTDPNYGYTF. CDR3 in DNA: TGTGCCAACCCCGGGACAGATCCTAACTATGGCTACACCTTC.

This chain uses TRBV5-4 with TRBJ1-4; the match to TRBD1 covers 9 bases. Germline CDR1 SGHNT, CDR2 YYREEE (reference sequence). The CDR3 totals 16 residues. The trim removed 0 bases at V and 1 base at J, leaving 1 base unmatched. CDR3 protein: CASSLDRGQTNEKLFF. DNA of the CDR3: TGTGCCAGCAGCTTGGACAGGGGGCAAACTAATGAAAAACTGTTTTTT.

The V and J genes are TRBV29-1 and TRBJ2-1; the D gene is possibly TRBD1 (6 bases). Germline V lookup: CDR1 SQVTM, CDR2 ANQGSEA. V dropped 4 bases and J dropped 4 bases, with 11 bases sitting between them. CDR3 length equals 13 residues. The DNA of the CDR3 is TGCAGCGTTGCCCGGGACAATTACAATGAGCAGTTCTTC. Translating gives CSVARDNYNEQFF.